Shown below are 14 T cell receptor beta chains from a single sample sequenced in a study of Graves' ophthalmopathy and Graves' hyperthyroidism (dated by TCRdb to the late 2010s). For sequencing, an Illumina HiSeq 2000 was employed. For repertoire sequencing, the TCR beta CDR3 regions were amplified from RNA transcripts. The first round of RT-PCR was done with HTBI primers and the Qiagen OneStep RT-PCR kit, and was followed by a second round of multiplex PCR, then size selection and purification. TCRdb reanalyzed the raw reads on its own, using fastp at Q25 for trimming and MiXCR for clone calling, and kept in-frame beta chains. Rows merge per CDR3 protein into single entries with the most common DNA and genes. The sample table holds a few hundred thousand distinct CDR3 sequences, of which about 21% were seen once. Jointly, the top ten make up under 3% of the sample. The sample consisted of peripheral blood. The receptors stem from a woman under 30 with stable Graves' hyperthyroidism. Donor details come from another sample of the same person, matched by shared clones.

The chain combines TRBV13 with TRBJ2-7; 14 bases agree with TRBD2. V dropped 4 bases and J dropped 7; count of bases not matched to a gene: 12. The length of the CDR3 is 17 residues. Per the germline V gene, CDR1 is PRHDT and CDR2 is FYEKMQ (reference sequence). The CDR3 region is CASSSGLAGAKVLEQYF. The CDR3 bases are TGTGCCAGCAGCTCGGGACTAGCGGGGGCCAAAGTTTTGGAGCAGTACTTC.

This clonotype was recorded at least ten times. In nucleotides, the CDR3 is TGCAGCGTAGGGAGACGCCTCGACGGGGAGCTGTTTTTT. This translates into CSVGRRLDGELFF. The rearrangement joins TRBV29-1 to TRBJ2-2; D is possibly TRBD2 (5 bases). Germline CDR1 SQVTM, CDR2 ANQGSEA. The CDR3 runs to 13 residues. Trimming cost V 6 bases and J 7 bases, with 15 bases left between them.

Note on this clonotype: This sequence may be a read error, since a much larger clone differs from it by one base. CDR3 DNA sequence: TGTGCCAGCAGCTCCCCGAATAAGACCCAGTACTTC. Protein sequence: CASSSPNKTQYF. The chain employs TRBV7-2 and TRBJ2-5, with no clear D. Trimming took 4 bases from V and 6 from J, leaving 9 bases between them. From germline, CDR1 is SGHTA and CDR2 FQGNSA. The CDR3 loop spans 12 amino acids.

To note about this clonotype: A read error may explain this, as a much larger clone is one base away. V usage is TRBV7-8 and J usage is TRBJ2-4; 9 bases line up with TRBD2. The CDR3 covers 16 residues. Germline CDR1 is SGHVS and CDR2 is FQNEAQ. The CDR3 is CASSLASGSWENIKYF. CDR3 sequence (DNA): TGTGCCAGCAGCTTAGCTAGCGGGAGTTGGGAAAACATTAAGTACTTC.

This clonotype was recorded only once. V usage is TRBV6-2 or TRBV6-3 and J usage is TRBJ1-2, with D perhaps TRBD1 (5 bases). Germline values: CDR1 MNHEY, CDR2 SVGEGT. V was clipped by 2 bases and J by 8 bases, with 27 bases between them. The CDR3 totals 18 residues. The CDR3 nucleotides are TGTGCCAGCAGTTACCTCAAAGCCGACAGACCCCGAGGAGGGGGCTACACCTTC. This codes for CASSYLKADRPRGGGYTF.

This clonotype was detected many times. This chain uses TRBV20-1 with TRBJ2-5; D perhaps matches TRBD1 (6 bases). From germline, CDR1 is DFQATT and CDR2 SNEGSKA (reference sequence). The CDR3 has 14 amino acids. The V and J ends lost 0 bases and 4 bases respectively, with 12 bases between them. CDR3 nucleotide sequence: TGCAGTGCTAGAGATGGGGGCGCAGGAGAGACCCAGTACTTC. Protein product: CSARDGGAGETQYF.

This clonotype was seen at least ten times. V and J are TRBV7-2 and TRBJ2-7, with 9 bases that match TRBD2. The CDR3 length is 15 residues. The germline CDR1 and CDR2 sequences are SGHTA and FQGNSA. The V gene end was trimmed by 5 bases and the J gene end by 0 bases; junction bases not matched to a gene: 5. The CDR3 spells CASSPTGLASYEQYF. CDR3 nucleotide sequence: TGTGCCAGCAGCCCAACGGGACTAGCCTCCTACGAGCAGTACTTC.

This clonotype was observed at least ten times. The chain employs TRBV5-1 and TRBJ2-7; D may be TRBD2 (6 bases). Trimming stripped 4 bases from V and 7 bases from J, with 15 bases between. Germline CDR1 reads SGHRS; CDR2 reads YFSETQ. CDR3 length equals 13 residues. The CDR3 DNA reads TGCGCCAGCAGCCCCGGGACTGCCTGGGAGCAGTACTTC. Translated: CASSPGTAWEQYF.

This clonotype was seen repeatedly, ten times or more. This chain connects TRBV20-1 to TRBJ1-1, with no clear D. Germline CDR1 DFQATT, CDR2 SNEGSKA (reference sequence). V was cut by 1 base and J by 0 bases, with 9 bases left in between. This CDR3 has 14 amino acids. CDR3 residues: CSARVRGLNTEAFF. The CDR3 DNA sequence: TGCAGTGCTAGAGTAAGAGGCCTGAACACTGAAGCTTTCTTT.

This clonotype occurred many times. Compared with germline, one end of the junction differs, possibly owing to a read error. The CDR3 coding sequence is TGTGCCAGCAGACCCACCTCGGTGGGGACGGTCCTCTTC. It codes for CASRPTSVGTVLF. The chain recombines TRBV12-3 or TRBV12-4 with TRBJ2-7, with D perhaps given as TRBD1 or TRBD2 (5 bases each). There are 13 residues in the CDR3.

This clonotype showed up many times. CDR3 region: CASSLAGPGLATGELFF. The CDR3 coding sequence is TGTGCCAGCAGCTTAGCAGGGCCGGGACTAGCCACCGGGGAGCTGTTTTTT. The chain couples TRBV11-1 to TRBJ2-2; 9 positions agree with TRBD2. This CDR3 spans 17 amino acids. Germline V gene sequence: CDR1 SGHAT, CDR2 FQDESV (reference sequence). V dropped 0 bases and J dropped 4; count of bases not matched to a gene: 6.

This clonotype has at least ten counts. The V and J genes are TRBV12-3 or TRBV12-4 and TRBJ1-1, with TRBD1 matching 7 bases. V lost 4 bases and J lost 3; bases outside the gene matches: 2. The CDR3 contains 13 residues. This CDR3 reads CASSYDRDTEAFF. The CDR3 coding sequence is TGTGCCAGCAGTTATGACAGGGACACTGAAGCTTTCTTT.

This clonotype has at least ten counts. Compared with germline, one end of the junction differs, possibly owing to a read error. This CDR3 reads CASSFRRGVGAKNIKYF. The CDR3 DNA sequence: TGTGCCAGCAGTTTTCGCCGGGGGGTGGGAGCCAAAAACATTAAGTACTTC. V is TRBV7-2 and J is TRBJ2-4; 7 bases are shared with TRBD2. The CDR3 spans 17 residues. Germline CDR1 and CDR2: SGHTA and FQGNSA.

The genes are TRBV7-2 and TRBJ1-1, with 7 nucleotides matching TRBD1. V was clipped by 5 bases and J by 7 bases; unmatched bases: 13. This CDR3 spans 15 amino acids. Germline V lookup: CDR1 SGHTA, CDR2 FQGNSA. Written as DNA, the CDR3 is TGTGCCAGCAGCAAACAGGGGATCTTCGGGCTTGAAGCTTTCTTT. It codes for CASSKQGIFGLEAFF.